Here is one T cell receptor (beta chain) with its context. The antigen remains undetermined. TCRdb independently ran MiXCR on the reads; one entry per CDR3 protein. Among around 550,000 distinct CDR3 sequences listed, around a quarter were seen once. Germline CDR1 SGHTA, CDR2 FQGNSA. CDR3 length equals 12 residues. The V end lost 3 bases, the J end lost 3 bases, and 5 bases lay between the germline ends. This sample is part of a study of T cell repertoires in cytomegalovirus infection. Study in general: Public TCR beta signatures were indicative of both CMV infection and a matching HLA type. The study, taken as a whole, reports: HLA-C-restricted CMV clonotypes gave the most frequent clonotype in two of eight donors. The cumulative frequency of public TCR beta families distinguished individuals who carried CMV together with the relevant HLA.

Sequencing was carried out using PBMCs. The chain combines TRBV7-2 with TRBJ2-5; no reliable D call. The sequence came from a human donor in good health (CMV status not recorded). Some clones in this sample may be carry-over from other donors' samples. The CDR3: CASSFHEETQYF. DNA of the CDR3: TGTGCCAGCAGCTTTCATGAAGAGACCCAGTACTTC.